The clone carrying this TCR beta chain was seen a handful of times. The table came from immunoSEQ multiplex PCR; TCRdb's copy has only in-frame clones and leaves some out. The data hold 450,000 to 500,000 clones, with 81% observed a single time. The CDR3 extends over 15 amino acids. CDR1 is GTSNPN and CDR2 is SVGIG in the germline V gene (reference sequence). Trimming shortened V by 5 bases and J by 0 bases, and 14 bases separated the two germline ends. This specimen comes from a study of shared clonotypes between healthy human individuals. The chain uses TRBV30 and TRBJ1-5; no firm D call. The specimen sequenced was PBMCs. This TCR came from a woman in her 40s in good health. Some clones in this sample may be carry-over from other donors' samples. The CDR3 DNA is TGTGCCTGGTCTTCTAGGCTGGATAGCAATCAGCCCCAGCATTTT. Its translation: CAWSSRLDSNQPQHF. The full variable domain, rest sourced from reference TRBV30 and TRBJ1-5, is SQTIHQWPATLVQPVGSPLSLECTVEGTSNPNLYWYRQAAGRGLQLLFYSVGIGQISSEVPQNLSASRPQDRQFILSSKKLLLSDSGFYLCAWSSRLDSNQPQHFGDGTRLSIL.